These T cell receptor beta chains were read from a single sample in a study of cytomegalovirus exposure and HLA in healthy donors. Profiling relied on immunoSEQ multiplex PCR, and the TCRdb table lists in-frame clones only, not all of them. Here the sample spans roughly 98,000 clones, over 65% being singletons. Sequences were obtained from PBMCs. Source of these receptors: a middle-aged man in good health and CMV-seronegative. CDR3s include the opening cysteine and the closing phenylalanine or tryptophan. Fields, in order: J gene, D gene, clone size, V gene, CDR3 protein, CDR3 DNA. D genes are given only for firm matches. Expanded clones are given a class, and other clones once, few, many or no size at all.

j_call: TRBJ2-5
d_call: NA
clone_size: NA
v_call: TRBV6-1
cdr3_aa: CASSGGLFQETQYF
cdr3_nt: TGTGCCAGCAGTGGGGGGCTATTCCAAGAGACCCAGTACTTC

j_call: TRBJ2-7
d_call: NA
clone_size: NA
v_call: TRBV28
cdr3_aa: CASSPLTGRSSYEQYF
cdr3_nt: TGTGCCAGCAGTCCTCTAACAGGTCGTAGCTCCTACGAGCAGTACTTC

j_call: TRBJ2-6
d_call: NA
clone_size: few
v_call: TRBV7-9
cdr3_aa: CARPERGANVLTF
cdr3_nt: TGTGCCAGGCCAGAGCGCGGGGCCAACGTCCTGACTTTC

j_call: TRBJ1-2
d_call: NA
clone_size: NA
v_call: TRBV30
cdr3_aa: CAWSAPPGSGYTF
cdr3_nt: TGTGCCTGGAGTGCTCCCCCGGGAAGTGGCTACACCTTC

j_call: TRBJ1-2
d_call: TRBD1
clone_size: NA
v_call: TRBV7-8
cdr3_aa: CASSLARTGPPTGYTF
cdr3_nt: TGTGCCAGCAGCTTAGCGCGGACAGGTCCTCCAACGGGCTACACCTTC

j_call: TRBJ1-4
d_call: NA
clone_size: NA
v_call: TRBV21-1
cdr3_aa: CASSGTGNEKLFF
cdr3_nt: TGTGCCAGCAGCGGGACAGGTAATGAAAAACTGTTTTTT

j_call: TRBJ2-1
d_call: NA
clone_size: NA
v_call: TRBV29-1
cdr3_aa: CSVNPAREQFF
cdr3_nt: TGCAGCGTCAACCCCGCCCGGGAGCAGTTCTTC

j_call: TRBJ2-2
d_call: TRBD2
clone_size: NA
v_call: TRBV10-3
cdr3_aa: CAISGLAGGVGELFF
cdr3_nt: TGTGCCATCAGCGGACTAGCGGGAGGGGTCGGGGAGCTGTTTTTT

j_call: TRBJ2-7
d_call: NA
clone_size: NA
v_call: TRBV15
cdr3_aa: CATSLSRTERYEQYF
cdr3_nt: TGTGCCACCAGCTTGAGCAGGACAGAGCGCTACGAGCAGTACTTC

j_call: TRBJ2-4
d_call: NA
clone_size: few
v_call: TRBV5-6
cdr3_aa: CASSLVVGLNIQYF
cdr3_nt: TGTGCCAGCAGCTTGGTTGTGGGCTTGAACATTCAGTACTTC

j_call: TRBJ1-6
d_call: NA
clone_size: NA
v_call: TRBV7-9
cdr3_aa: CASSLVQGKDSPLHF
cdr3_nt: TGTGCCAGCAGCTTAGTTCAGGGGAAAGATTCACCCCTCCACTTT

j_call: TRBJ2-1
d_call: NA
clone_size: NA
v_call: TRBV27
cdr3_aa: CASSTSVEQFF
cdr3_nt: TGTGCCAGCAGTACAAGCGTTGAGCAGTTCTTC

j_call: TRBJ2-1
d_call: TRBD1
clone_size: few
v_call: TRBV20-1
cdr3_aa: CSADRETEQFF
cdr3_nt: TGCAGTGCTGACAGGGAGACTGAGCAGTTCTTC

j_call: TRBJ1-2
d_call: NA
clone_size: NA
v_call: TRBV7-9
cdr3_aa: CASAGDYGYTF
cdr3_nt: TGTGCCAGCGCAGGGGACTATGGCTACACCTTC

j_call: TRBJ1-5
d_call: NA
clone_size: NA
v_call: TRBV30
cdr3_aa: CAWSRTAPMNQPQHF
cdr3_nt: TGTGCCTGGAGTAGGACAGCTCCGATGAATCAGCCCCAGCATTTT

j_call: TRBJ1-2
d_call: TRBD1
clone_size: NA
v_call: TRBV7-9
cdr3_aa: CASSFGTGENYGYTF
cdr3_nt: TGTGCCAGCAGCTTCGGGACAGGGGAGAACTATGGCTACACCTTC

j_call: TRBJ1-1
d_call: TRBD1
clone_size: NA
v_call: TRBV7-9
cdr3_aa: CASSADRGGTEAFF
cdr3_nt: TGTGCCAGCAGCGCGGACAGGGGAGGCACTGAAGCTTTCTTT

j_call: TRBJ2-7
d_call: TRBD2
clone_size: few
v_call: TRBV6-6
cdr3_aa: CASSYSGSSYEQYF
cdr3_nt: TGTGCCAGCAGTTATAGCGGGAGCTCCTACGAGCAGTACTTC

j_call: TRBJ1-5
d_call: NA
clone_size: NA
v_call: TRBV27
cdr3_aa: CASSLQGSNQPQHF
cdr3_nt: TGTGCCAGCAGTTTACAGGGGAGCAATCAGCCCCAGCATTTT

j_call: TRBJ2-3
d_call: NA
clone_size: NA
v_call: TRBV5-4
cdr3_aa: CASSLAGAGQTQYF
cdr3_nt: TGTGCCAGCAGCTTGGCTGGAGCGGGCCAAACGCAGTATTTT

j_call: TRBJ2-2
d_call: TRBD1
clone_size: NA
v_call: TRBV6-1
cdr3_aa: CASSEDRGPYTGELFF
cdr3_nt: TGTGCCAGCAGTGAAGACAGGGGGCCTTACACCGGGGAGCTGTTTTTT

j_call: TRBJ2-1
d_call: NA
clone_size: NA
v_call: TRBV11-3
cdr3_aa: CASSSSVGTGDLNEQFF
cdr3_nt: TGTGCCAGCAGCTCGTCGGTGGGTACTGGAGATCTCAATGAGCAGTTCTTC

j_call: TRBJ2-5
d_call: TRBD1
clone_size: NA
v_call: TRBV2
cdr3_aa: CASSLTGVMVETQYF
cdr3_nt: TGTGCCAGCAGCCTCACAGGGGTCATGGTGGAGACCCAGTACTTC

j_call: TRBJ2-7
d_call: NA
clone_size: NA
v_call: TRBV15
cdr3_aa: CATSRAAGDYEQYF
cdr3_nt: TGTGCCACCAGCAGAGCTGCAGGCGACTACGAGCAGTACTTC

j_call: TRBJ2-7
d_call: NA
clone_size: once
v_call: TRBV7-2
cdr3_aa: CASTRPGSYEQYF
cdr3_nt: TGTGCCAGCACCAGACCAGGCTCCTACGAGCAGTACTTC

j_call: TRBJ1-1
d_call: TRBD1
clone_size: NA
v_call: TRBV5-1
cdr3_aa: CASRRDSMNTEAFF
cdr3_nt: TGCGCCAGCAGGCGGGACAGCATGAACACTGAAGCTTTCTTT

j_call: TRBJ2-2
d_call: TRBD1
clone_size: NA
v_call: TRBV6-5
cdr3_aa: CASSAGTANTGELFF
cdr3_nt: TGCGCCAGCAGCGCCGGGACAGCGAACACCGGGGAGCTGTTTTTT

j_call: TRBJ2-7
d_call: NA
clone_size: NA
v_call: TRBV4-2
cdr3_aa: CASSQGLSYEQYF
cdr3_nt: TGTGCCAGCAGCCAAGGACTCAGCTACGAGCAGTACTTC

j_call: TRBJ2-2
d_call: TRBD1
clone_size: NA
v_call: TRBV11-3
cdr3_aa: CASSSRQGASYTGELFF
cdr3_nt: TGTGCCAGCAGTTCAAGACAGGGGGCCTCTTACACCGGGGAGCTGTTTTTT

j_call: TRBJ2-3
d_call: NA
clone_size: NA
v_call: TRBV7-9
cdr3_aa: CASSLNGEMQYF
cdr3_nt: TGTGCCAGCAGCTTAAATGGAGAAATGCAGTATTTT

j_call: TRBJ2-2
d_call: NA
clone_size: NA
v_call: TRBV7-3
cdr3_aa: CASSSTGHNTGELFF
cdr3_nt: TGTGCCAGCAGCTCAACGGGACACAACACCGGGGAGCTGTTTTTT

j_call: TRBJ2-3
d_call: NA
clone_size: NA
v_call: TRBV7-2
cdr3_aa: CASSHRQSTDTQYF
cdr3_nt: TGTGCCAGCAGTCATCGACAGAGCACAGATACGCAGTATTTT

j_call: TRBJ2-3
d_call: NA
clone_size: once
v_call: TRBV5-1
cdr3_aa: CASSSGQSTDTQYF
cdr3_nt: TGCGCCAGCAGCTCCGGACAGTCCACAGATACGCAGTATTTT

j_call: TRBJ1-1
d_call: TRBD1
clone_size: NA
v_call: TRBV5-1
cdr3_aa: CASHTGAGTEAFF
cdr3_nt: TGCGCCAGCCATACAGGGGCTGGGACTGAAGCTTTCTTT

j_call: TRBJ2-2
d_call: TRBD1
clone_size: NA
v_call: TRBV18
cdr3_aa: CASSPMTGGSMTGELFF
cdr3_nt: TGTGCCAGCTCACCTATGACAGGGGGCTCGATGACCGGGGAGCTGTTTTTT

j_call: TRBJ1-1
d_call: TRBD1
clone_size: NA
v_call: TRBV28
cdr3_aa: CASRDSEAFF
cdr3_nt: TGTGCCAGTCGGGACAGTGAAGCTTTCTTT

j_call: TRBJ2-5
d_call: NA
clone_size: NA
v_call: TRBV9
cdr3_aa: CASSVKGGGAQETQYF
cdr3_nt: TGTGCCAGCAGCGTAAAGGGCGGGGGCGCACAAGAGACCCAGTACTTC

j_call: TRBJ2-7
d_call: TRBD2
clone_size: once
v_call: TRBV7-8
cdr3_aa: CASSSSESGILYEQYF
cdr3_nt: TGTGCCAGCAGCTCAAGTGAAAGCGGGATTCTCTACGAGCAGTACTTC

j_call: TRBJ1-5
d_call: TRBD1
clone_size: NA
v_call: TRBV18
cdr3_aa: CASSPRTGDQPQHF
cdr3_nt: TGTGCCAGCTCACCCCGGACAGGGGATCAGCCCCAGCATTTT

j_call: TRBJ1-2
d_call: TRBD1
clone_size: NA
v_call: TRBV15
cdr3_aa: CATSRTGGDYGYTF
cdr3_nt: TGTGCCACCAGCAGGACAGGGGGCGACTATGGCTACACCTTC

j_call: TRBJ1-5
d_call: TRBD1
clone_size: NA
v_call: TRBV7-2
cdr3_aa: CASSLTTGTNQPQHF
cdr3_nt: TGTGCCAGCAGCCTAACGACAGGGACCAATCAGCCCCAGCATTTT